Each of the 25 T cell receptor beta chains below was sequenced from the same sample in a study of blood T cells in healthy people across ages. Through a sample-barcoded 5' primer and a J-beta primer mix, a second PCR was run for about 7 to 12 cycles. Each CDR3 protein gets one entry after TCRdb re-called the 5' RACE reads with MiXCR. The sample includes some 1.5 million distinct CDR3 sequences, roughly 30% of them seen just once. The sample taken for sequencing was blood. These receptors all stem from a young woman in good health.

At least ten counts were recorded for this clonotype. The J gene is TRBJ2-5, the V gene TRBV28; TRBD1 agrees at 10 bases. Germline V gene data show CDR1 as MDHEN and CDR2 as SYDVKM. The CDR3 is 15 residues long. V shed 1 base and J 3 bases; nucleotides not matched to a gene: 2. This CDR3 reads CASSLSGTGEETQYF. CDR3 DNA sequence: TGTGCCAGCAGTTTATCCGGGACAGGGGAAGAGACCCAGTACTTC.

The table lists this clonotype with many counts. The rearrangement links TRBV5-1 to TRBJ2-7, with TRBD2 matching over 7 bases. Germline assignment: CDR1 SGHRS and CDR2 YFSETQ. There are 16 residues in the CDR3. The V gene end was trimmed by 0 bases and the J gene end by 2 bases; junction bases not matched to a gene: 8. This chain's CDR3 is CASSLAGAGPPYEQYF. Written as DNA, the CDR3 is TGCGCCAGCAGCTTGGCGGGAGCGGGACCGCCCTACGAGCAGTACTTC. The full variable domain, with the rest looked up from reference TRBV5-1 and TRBJ2-7, is KAGVTQTPRYLIKTRGQQVTLSCSPISGHRSVSWYQQTPGQGLQFLFEYFSETQRNKGNFPGRFSGRQFSNSRSEMNVSTLELGDSALYLCASSLAGAGPPYEQYFGPGTRLTVT.

This clonotype was picked up a small number of times. V is TRBV7-9 and J is TRBJ1-2; 8 bases line up with TRBD1. CDR3 length: 14 amino acids. Unmatched junction bases numbered 7, after V lost 6 bases and J lost 4 bases. The germline V gene encodes CDR1 SEHNR and CDR2 FQNEAQ (reference sequence). CDR3 nucleotide sequence: TGTGCCAGCAGTTTAAGTACAGGGGGCTATGGCTACACCTTC. This encodes CASSLSTGGYGYTF.

The chain employs TRBV20-1 and TRBJ2-3; 11 nucleotides align to TRBD2. V dropped 2 bases and J dropped 2; count of bases not matched to a gene: 9. CDR3 length: 17 residues. Germline assignment: CDR1 DFQATT and CDR2 SNEGSKA (reference sequence). The DNA of the CDR3 is TGCAGTGCTAGACTAGCGGGGGGCTATCTACTCACAGATACGCAGTATTTT. This codes for CSARLAGGYLLTDTQYF.

This clonotype has just a few counts. The chain carries TRBV10-2 and TRBJ1-2; 10 positions match TRBD1. The germline gives CDR1 WSHSY, CDR2 SAAADI. V was pared by 2 bases and J by 4 bases, with 4 bases of the junction left unmatched. CDR3 length: 15 amino acids. The CDR3 region has the DNA TGCGCCAGCAGTGAGCGGGACAGGGGAGGCTATGGCTACACCTTC. Translating it yields CASSERDRGGYGYTF.

The J gene is TRBJ2-5, the V gene TRBV3-1, with a weak D call TRBD2 (6 bases). Deletions cut 4 bases from V and 4 bases from J, with 13 bases between. The length of the CDR3 is 14 residues. The germline CDR1 and CDR2 sequences are LGHDT and YNNKEL (reference sequence). In DNA, the CDR3 is TGTGCCAGCAGCCTTAGCGGCGAGAGAGAGACCCAGTACTTC. Translated: CASSLSGERETQYF.

For this clonotype: A junction boundary mismatches the germline segment, possibly from a read error. The V and J genes are TRBV30 and TRBJ2-6; TRBD1 might be the D (5 bases). Germline V lookup: CDR1 GTSNPN, CDR2 SVGIG (reference sequence). The CDR3 spans 16 residues. CDR3 in DNA: TGTGCCTGGAGCGTGAGCCCCTCTCCTGGGGCCAACGTCCGGACTTTC. Translating it yields CAWSVSPSPGANVRTF.

About this clonotype itself: One base away lies a much larger clone, so this may be a sequencing read error. The rearrangement uses TRBV3-1 and TRBJ2-7; D may correspond to TRBD1 or TRBD2 (5 bases each). The CDR3 runs to 13 residues. Germline lookup yields CDR1 LGHDT and CDR2 YNNKEL (reference sequence). CDR3 nucleotides: TGTGCCAGCGGCCAAGGGACCCCCTACGAGCAGTACTTC. Protein: CASGQGTPYEQYF.

There are many counts of this clonotype. The chain combines TRBV11-2 with TRBJ1-2, with D perhaps matching TRBD1 (6 bases). Trimming shortened V by 1 base and J by 8 bases, and 11 bases separated the two germline ends. This CDR3 region has 13 residues. Germline V gene data show CDR1 as SGHAT and CDR2 as FQNNGV. CDR3 sequence (DNA): TGTGCCAGCAGCTTAGGTTCAGGGGTCGGCTACACCTTC. Amino acid sequence: CASSLGSGVGYTF.

With regard to this clonotype: A read error may be the cause here, since a much bigger clone is one base away. This chain joins TRBV7-2 and TRBJ2-1; 7 bases agree with TRBD1. The closer fit of TRBJ2-7 to the DNA end suggests the J call may be wrong. CDR1 and CDR2 from the germline V gene are SGHTA and FQGNSA. This CDR3 has 15 amino acids. The DNA for the CDR3 is TGTGCCAGCAGCTTAAGGGGACAGTCTTACAATGAGCAGTACTTC. This codes for CASSLRGQSYNEQYF.

The chain links TRBV6-6 to TRBJ2-2; 9 positions match TRBD2. CDR3 length: 15 amino acids. CDR1 is MNHNY, CDR2 SVGAGI, per germline (reference sequence). Trimming at V came to 7 bases and at J to 1 base, leaving 4 bases not matched to a gene. Here the CDR3 reads CASTLAGWNTGELFF. For the CDR3, the DNA is TGTGCCAGCACCCTAGCGGGGTGGAACACCGGGGAGCTGTTTTTT.

This clonotype was found many times. CDR3 sequence reads: CASGSWGNEQFF. Here the CDR3 DNA reads TGTGCCAGCGGATCGTGGGGCAATGAGCAGTTCTTC. The rearrangement joins TRBV2 to TRBJ2-1; D not resolved. V lost 8 bases and J 6 bases, leaving 11 bases between the germline ends. CDR1 and CDR2 from the germline V gene are SNHLY and FYNNEI. This CDR3 contains 12 residues.

The rearrangement links TRBV15 to TRBJ2-2; D ambiguous. Trimming removed 6 bases at V and 1 base at J, with 15 bases between. Germline V CDR1 and CDR2: LNHNV, YYDKDF (reference sequence). This CDR3 spans 16 amino acids. CDR3 nucleotide sequence: TGTGCCACCAGTCGGACCCCACCCCAGAACACCGGGGAGCTGTTTTTT. It translates to CATSRTPPQNTGELFF.

V usage is TRBV27 and J usage is TRBJ1-1, with D perhaps matching TRBD1 (5 bases). CDR1 is MNHEY and CDR2 is SMNVEV in the germline V gene (reference sequence). The CDR3 is made up of 13 amino acids. Trimming stripped 9 bases from V and 0 bases from J, with 11 bases between. CDR3 DNA: TGTGCCAGTCGGGGGAACATGAACACTGAAGCTTTCTTT. It specifies CASRGNMNTEAFF.

In the case of this clonotype: A much larger clone lies a single base off, so this may be a read error. V is TRBV5-1 and J is TRBJ2-7; D may correspond to TRBD1 or TRBD2 (5 bases each). Near its end, the DNA agrees better with TRBJ2-5, so the J call may be wrong. The length of the CDR3 is 15 residues. The germline gives CDR1 SGHRS, CDR2 YFSETQ. The CDR3, as DNA: TGCGCCAGCACTTCCGGGGCAGGCCCCCAAGAGACCCAGTACTTC. This codes for CASTSGAGPQETQYF.

The chain recombines TRBV12-3 or TRBV12-4 with TRBJ2-4, with 8 bases fitting TRBD1. Unmatched junction bases numbered 16, after V lost 5 bases and J lost 13 bases. This CDR3 comprises 15 residues. The CDR3 is CASSATGTGNYGQYF. CDR3 DNA sequence: TGTGCCAGCAGTGCGACCGGGACAGGAAACTACGGGCAGTACTTC.

The table lists this clonotype with a few counts. The chain couples TRBV5-6 to TRBJ1-1; the D is unclear. With 2 bases removed from V and 1 base from J, the gap between germline ends came to 12 bases. Germline V lookup: CDR1 SGHDT, CDR2 YYEEEE. CDR3 length equals 15 residues. CDR3 residues: CASSFLGRTNTEAFF. The CDR3 DNA follows: TGTGCCAGCAGCTTCCTCGGCAGGACGAACACTGAAGCTTTCTTT.

In this sample, this clonotype turned up a few times. The chain employs TRBV11-2 and TRBJ2-1; TRBD1 aligns across 7 bases. The CDR3 contains 16 residues. V trimming: 5 bases; J trimming: 5 bases; junction bases outside the gene matches: 12. The germline CDR1 and CDR2 sequences are SGHAT and FQNNGV. CDR3 region: CASSRIQGIGHNEQFF. The DNA of the CDR3 is TGTGCCAGCAGCCGGATACAGGGGATAGGCCACAATGAGCAGTTCTTC.

The gene calls are TRBV20-1 and TRBJ2-7; D is perhaps TRBD2 (6 bases). CDR3 length: 14 amino acids. V shed 2 bases and J shed 1 base, with 12 bases lying between them. Germline assignment: CDR1 DFQATT and CDR2 SNEGSKA (reference sequence). Written as DNA, the CDR3 is TGCAGTGCTAGAAGCGAGCGGGCATCCTACGAGCAGTACTTC. Amino acids: CSARSERASYEQYF.

Remarks on this clonotype: With a much larger clone just one base away, this may be a read error. The rearrangement joins TRBV6-2 or TRBV6-3 to TRBJ2-5; tentative D call: TRBD1 (5 bases). The better agreement between TRBJ2-7 and the DNA end casts doubt on the J call. Germline CDR1 reads MNHEY; CDR2 reads SVGEGT. The CDR3 consists of 14 residues. The CDR3 loop is CTNSRTSGIYEQYF. The CDR3 coding sequence is TGTACCAACAGTCGAACTTCAGGGATCTACGAGCAGTACTTC.

V and J are TRBV12-3 or TRBV12-4 and TRBJ1-2; 7 bases line up with TRBD1. The CDR3 length is 14 residues. Unmatched junction bases numbered 7, after V lost 5 bases and J lost 4 bases. CDR3 loop: CASSITGVAYGYTF. CDR3 nucleotide sequence: TGTGCCAGCAGTATAACAGGGGTAGCCTATGGCTACACCTTC.

The rearrangement joins TRBV5-4 to TRBJ2-3; 8 nucleotides agree with TRBD1. The V gene's germline CDR1 is SGHNT and CDR2 YYREEE (reference sequence). V dropped 5 bases and J dropped 4; count of bases not matched to a gene: 6. The CDR3 is made up of 14 amino acids. The CDR3 nucleotides read TGTGCCAGCAGAAGACAGGGGTACGCAGATACGCAGTATTTT. Its protein product is CASRRQGYADTQYF.

This rearrangement joins TRBV29-1 to TRBJ2-3; 9 nucleotides agree with TRBD2. With 4 bases clipped from V and 1 base from J, the junction kept 6 bases outside the gene matches. The CDR3 extends over 15 amino acids. Germline values: CDR1 SQVTM, CDR2 ANQGSEA. The CDR3 reads CSVAPAGGRTDTQYF. The CDR3 DNA reads TGCAGCGTTGCCCCAGCGGGGGGTCGCACAGATACGCAGTATTTT.

Here the CDR3 DNA reads TGTGCCAGCAGCCAACCCCCAAGAGCGGCTACTTACAATGAGCAGTACTTC. Translated, it gives CASSQPPRAATYNEQYF. The V gene is TRBV9, the J gene TRBJ2-4, with TRBD2 as a possible D gene (5 bases). Looked up from germline, CDR1 is SGDLS and CDR2 is YYNGEE. Trimming stripped 4 bases from V and 13 bases from J, with 30 bases between. This CDR3 spans 17 amino acids.

The gene calls are TRBV28 and TRBJ2-2; no clear D gene. The germline V and J ends were trimmed by 3 bases and 8 bases, with 4 bases remaining between them. CDR1 and CDR2 from the germline V gene are MDHEN and SYDVKM. This CDR3 region has 11 residues. The chain's CDR3 is CASSLQGELFF. The CDR3 bases are TGTGCCAGCAGTTTGCAGGGGGAGCTGTTTTTT.